One sample yielded the 25 T cell receptor beta chains listed below, sequenced in a study of regulatory T cells in long-lasting Graves disease. Construction of the TCR beta libraries employed iRepertoire HTBI primers in conjunction with Arm-PCR of CDR3 regions. TCRdb called the multiplex PCR reads again in MiXCR, with one record for every CDR3 protein. The data show nearly 350,000 distinct CDR3 sequences, around 20% seen once. Time point of the sample: persistent/refractory GD, antithyroid drugs over 5 years with positive TRAb. From RNA extracted from PBMCs, the TCR library was made. Sample: peripheral blood mononuclear cells (PBMCs), taken when the disease was refractory, from a patient treated with antithyroid drugs. These receptors were obtained from a female donor with Graves disease.

V and J are TRBV20-1 and TRBJ2-4; no reliable D call. The CDR3 has 12 residues. The germline CDR1 and CDR2 sequences are DFQATT and SNEGSKA (reference sequence). Trimming removed 8 bases from V and 0 bases from J, with 8 bases in between. CDR3 DNA sequence: TGCAGTCCGGTCCTAGCCAAAAACATTCAGTACTTC. Translation: CSPVLAKNIQYF.

This clonotype was observed many times. This chain connects TRBV12-3 or TRBV12-4 to TRBJ1-5; D is unresolved. V was cut by 2 bases and J by 7 bases, with 12 bases left in between. The length of the CDR3 is 14 residues. The CDR3 bases are TGTGCCAGCAGTTTACTGGATGGTAACCAGCCCCAGCATTTT. This sequence encodes CASSLLDGNQPQHF.

This chain joins TRBV5-4 and TRBJ1-1; D is perhaps TRBD1 (6 bases). The germline V gene has CDR1 SGHNT and CDR2 YYREEE (reference sequence). Trimming took 4 bases from V and 7 from J, leaving 20 bases between them. The CDR3 runs to 15 residues. The CDR3 sequence is CASSDQPGGGSEAFF. In nucleotides, the CDR3 is TGTGCCAGCAGCGACCAGCCCGGGGGGGGCAGTGAAGCTTTCTTT.

There are a few counts of this clonotype. The J gene is TRBJ1-5, the V gene TRBV7-8, with unresolved D. The germline CDR1 and CDR2 sequences are SGHVS and FQNEAQ. The CDR3 covers 13 residues. V was trimmed by 2 bases and J by 4 bases, leaving 6 bases between them. The CDR3: CASSLWGNQPQHF. For the CDR3, the DNA is TGTGCCAGCAGCTTATGGGGAAATCAGCCCCAGCATTTT.

This clonotype came up many times. This rearrangement joins TRBV11-3 to TRBJ2-7; no clear D gene. The V and J ends lost 6 bases and 0 bases respectively, with 18 bases between them. CDR3 size: 16 residues. Germline assignment: CDR1 SGHNT and CDR2 YENEEA. CDR3 nucleotides: TGTGCCAGCAGTCCTAACCCGGGTCCAAGCTCCTACGAGCAGTACTTC. This sequence encodes CASSPNPGPSSYEQYF.

At least ten counts were recorded for this clonotype. The J gene is TRBJ1-1, the V gene TRBV10-2, with D hard to call. Germline V gene sequence: CDR1 WSHSY, CDR2 SAAADI. V was trimmed by 8 bases and J by 0 bases, leaving 10 bases between them. CDR3 length equals 13 residues. CDR3 in DNA: TGCGCCAGCGGAGGGCGCCTGAACACTGAAGCTTTCTTT. Its protein is CASGGRLNTEAFF.

The CDR3 protein is CAWNPTGEEPQHF. CDR3 DNA sequence: TGTGCCTGGAACCCGACAGGGGAGGAGCCCCAGCATTTT. V gene TRBV30 combines with J gene TRBJ1-5; 8 positions match TRBD1. The CDR3 is made up of 13 amino acids. Looked up from germline, CDR1 is GTSNPN and CDR2 is SVGIG (reference sequence). Trimming took 4 bases from V and 8 from J; bases not matched to a gene: 7.

A few counts support this clonotype. This chain joins TRBV10-3 and TRBJ1-5, with 7 nucleotides matching TRBD1. Losses at the gene ends were 8 bases for V and 3 bases for J; bases not matched to a gene: 13. This CDR3 contains 16 residues. CDR1 is ENHRY, CDR2 SYGVKD, per germline. The CDR3 nucleotides read TGTGCCATCCCTAGACAGGGACGCGCTCCCAATCAGCCCCAGCATTTT. Its protein product is CAIPRQGRAPNQPQHF.

This clonotype was seen at least ten times. This chain connects TRBV6-1 to TRBJ2-7, with 10 bases fitting TRBD1. The CDR3 consists of 15 residues. Germline trimming cut 6 bases from V and 1 base from J; bases unmatched to any gene: 6. Germline V gene data show CDR1 as MNHNS and CDR2 as SASEGT. CDR3 protein: CASRRDRGRSYEQYF. CDR3 DNA sequence: TGTGCCAGCAGAAGGGACAGGGGAAGGTCCTACGAGCAGTACTTC.

To note about this clonotype: A much larger clone differs by one base, so this may be a read error. The V call is TRBV5-1, the J call TRBJ2-7, with D hard to call. Germline V CDR1 and CDR2: SGHRS, YFSETQ. This CDR3 is built from 15 residues. CDR3 nucleotide sequence: TGCGTCAGCAGCTTGGATATTCGACGGATTTACGAGCAGTACTTC. Amino acid sequence: CVSSLDIRRIYEQYF.

There are many counts of this clonotype. The rearrangement uses TRBV12-3 or TRBV12-4 and TRBJ1-2; 7 positions agree with TRBD1. The junction had 5 bases not matched to a gene; V was cut back by 5 bases and J by 2 bases. The CDR3 is made up of 14 amino acids. The CDR3 DNA sequence: TGTGCCAGCAGTATGGACAGGATAAACTATGGCTACACCTTC. This gives the protein CASSMDRINYGYTF.

This clonotype came up a few times. The V gene is TRBV7-2, the J gene TRBJ2-1; D not resolved. CDR3 length equals 14 residues. Trimming cost V 1 base and J 6 bases, with 10 bases left between them. Germline CDR1 SGHTA, CDR2 FQGNSA. CDR3 sequence reads: CASSLELSRNEQFF. In DNA, the CDR3 is TGTGCCAGCAGCTTAGAGCTGAGCCGCAATGAGCAGTTCTTC.

This clonotype was counted many times. The DNA for the CDR3 is TGTGCCAGCAGAGGGACAGTCACCACCTACGAGCAGTACTTC. Translating it yields CASRGTVTTYEQYF. This chain uses TRBV6-1 with TRBJ2-7; 7 bases agree with TRBD1. The CDR3 consists of 14 residues. V was pared by 6 bases and J by 2 bases, with 7 bases of the junction left unmatched. The germline CDR1 and CDR2 sequences are MNHNS and SASEGT.

V and J are TRBV20-1 and TRBJ2-2, with D maybe TRBD1 (6 bases). Germline V gene lookup returns CDR1 DFQATT and CDR2 SNEGSKA (reference sequence). This CDR3 is built from 14 residues. Trimming shortened V by 3 bases and J by 5 bases, and 13 bases separated the two germline ends. The CDR3 loop is CSARLTGRTGELFF. The CDR3 bases are TGCAGTGCTAGGTTAACAGGGCGAACCGGGGAGCTGTTTTTT.

This clonotype was observed many times. The J gene is TRBJ2-4, the V gene TRBV7-2; D assignment may be TRBD1 or TRBD2 (5 bases each). The germline V gene has CDR1 SGHTA and CDR2 FQGNSA. V lost 3 bases and J 5 bases, leaving 11 bases between the germline ends. CDR3 size: 14 residues. CDR3 DNA: TGTGCCAGCAGCTTCGGGGCTTTGGAAAACATTCAGTACTTC. The encoded protein is CASSFGALENIQYF. The full variable domain, in which reference TRBV7-2 and TRBJ2-4 provide the parts outside the CDR3, is GAGVSQSPSNKVTEKGKDVELRCDPISGHTALYWYRQSLGQGLEFLIYFQGNSAPDKSGLPSDRFSAERTGGSVSTLTIQRTQQEDSAVYLCASSFGALENIQYFGAGTRLSVL.

This clonotype was seen a few times. The genes are TRBV6-6 and TRBJ2-7; D remains unclear. The germline gives CDR1 MNHNY, CDR2 SVGAGI (reference sequence). This CDR3 has 12 residues. V was trimmed by 0 bases and J by 3 bases, leaving 3 bases between them. The CDR3 is CASSYSDYEQYF. As DNA, the CDR3 is TGTGCCAGCAGTTACTCGGACTACGAGCAGTACTTC.

The chain uses TRBV20-1 and TRBJ1-1; D call uncertain. V was clipped by 2 bases and J by 6 bases, with 10 bases between them. Germline V gene lookup returns CDR1 DFQATT and CDR2 SNEGSKA (reference sequence). The CDR3 has 12 residues. CDR3 protein: CSARRSVAEAFF. DNA for the CDR3: TGCAGTGCTAGAAGGTCGGTGGCTGAAGCTTTCTTT.

This clonotype was seen at least ten times. CDR3 loop: CASSLRTGSPYGYTF. CDR3 DNA sequence: TGCGCCAGCAGCTTGCGGACAGGGAGTCCTTATGGCTACACCTTC. V gene TRBV5-1 combines with J gene TRBJ1-2; 8 nucleotides agree with TRBD1. The junction had 7 bases not matched to a gene; V was cut back by 1 base and J by 5 bases. This CDR3 comprises 15 residues. The germline CDR1 and CDR2 sequences are SGHRS and YFSETQ.

The chain combines TRBV5-5 with TRBJ1-1; D ambiguous. The length of the CDR3 is 12 residues. In germline, CDR1 is SGHKS, CDR2 YYEKEE (reference sequence). The V end lost 0 bases, the J end lost 7 bases, and 7 bases lay between the germline ends. In DNA form, the CDR3 reads TGTGCCAGCAGCTTGGTTTCGGTTGAAGCTTTCTTT. Encoded protein: CASSLVSVEAFF.

The rearrangement joins TRBV6-5 to TRBJ1-5, with D perhaps TRBD1 (5 bases). The germline V gene has CDR1 MNHEY and CDR2 SVGAGI. This CDR3 spans 18 amino acids. V was clipped by 0 bases and J by 3 bases, with 18 bases between them. The CDR3 protein is CASSYSARDGSPNQPQHF. The CDR3 bases are TGTGCCAGCAGTTACTCGGCCCGGGACGGCAGCCCCAATCAGCCCCAGCATTTT.

The V gene is TRBV29-1, the J gene TRBJ1-2; D unclear. V was shortened by 7 bases and J by 8 bases, with 23 bases between the two germline ends. The CDR3 is 14 amino acids. Germline V gene data show CDR1 as SQVTM and CDR2 as ANQGSEA. The CDR3 bases are TGCAGCGCCCCGACCAACCGGGGAATGGTCGGCTACACCTTC. As protein: CSAPTNRGMVGYTF. Full variable domain (outside the CDR3, taken from reference TRBV29-1 and TRBJ1-2): SAVISQKPSRDICQRGTSLTIQCQVDSQVTMMFWYRQQPGQSLTLIATANQGSEATYESGFVIDKFPISRPNLTFSTLTVSNMSPEDSSIYLCSAPTNRGMVGYTFGSGTRLTVV.

This clonotype was detected ten times or more. The chain uses TRBV12-3 or TRBV12-4 and TRBJ2-2; possibly TRBD1 for D (8 bases). The V end was cut by 5 bases, the J end by 3 bases, with 22 bases between. The CDR3 is 18 amino acids. The CDR3 region is CASSLTGGAGPHTGELFF. CDR3 DNA: TGTGCCAGCAGTCTAACAGGGGGAGCGGGGCCGCACACCGGGGAGCTGTTTTTT.

This clonotype was seen ten or more times. The rearrangement links TRBV7-9 to TRBJ1-1; D is unresolved. Trimming shortened V by 1 base and J by 6 bases, and 9 bases separated the two germline ends. The CDR3 consists of 13 residues. The V gene's germline CDR1 is SEHNR and CDR2 FQNEAQ (reference sequence). CDR3 DNA sequence: TGTGCCAGCAGCTTAGACCCGTCCCCTGAAGCTTTCTTT. Its translation: CASSLDPSPEAFF.

The chain couples TRBV20-1 to TRBJ2-1; 13 bases match TRBD2. The CDR3 is made up of 15 amino acids. J lost 2 bases, V lost 7 bases, and 5 bases had no gene match. Looked up from germline, CDR1 is DFQATT and CDR2 is SNEGSKA (reference sequence). CDR3 in DNA: TGCAGTGTTCCGACTAGCGGGGGGCCCTACAATGAGCAGTTCTTC. This gives the protein CSVPTSGGPYNEQFF.

This clonotype showed up just a few times. The rearrangement links TRBV7-9 to TRBJ2-5; the D is unclear. Germline V gives CDR1 SEHNR, CDR2 FQNEAQ (reference sequence). This CDR3 has 15 residues. The V end was cut by 4 bases, the J end by 7 bases, with 19 bases between. The DNA for the CDR3 is TGTGCCAGCAGCTCCGTGAAGGGCGCCGCTGTGACCCAGTACTTC. Its protein product is CASSSVKGAAVTQYF.